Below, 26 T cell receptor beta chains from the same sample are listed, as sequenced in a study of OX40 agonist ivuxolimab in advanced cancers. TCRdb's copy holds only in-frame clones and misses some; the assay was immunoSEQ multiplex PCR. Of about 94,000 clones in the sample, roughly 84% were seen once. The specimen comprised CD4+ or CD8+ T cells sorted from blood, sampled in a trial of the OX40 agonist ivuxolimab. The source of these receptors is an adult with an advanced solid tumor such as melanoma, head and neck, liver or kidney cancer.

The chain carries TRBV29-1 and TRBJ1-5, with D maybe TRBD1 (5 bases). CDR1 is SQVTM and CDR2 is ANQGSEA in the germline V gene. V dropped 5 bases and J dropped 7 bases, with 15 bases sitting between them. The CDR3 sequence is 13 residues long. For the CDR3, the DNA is TGCAGCGTTTCCAGGGACCCCAGACAGCCCCAGCATTTT. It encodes CSVSRDPRQPQHF.

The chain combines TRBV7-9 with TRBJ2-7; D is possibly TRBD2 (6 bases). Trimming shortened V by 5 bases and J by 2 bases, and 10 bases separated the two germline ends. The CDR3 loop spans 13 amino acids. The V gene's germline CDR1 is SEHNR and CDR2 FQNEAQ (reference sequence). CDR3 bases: TGTGCCAGCAGCATTGGGGGGACCTACGAGCAGTACTTC. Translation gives CASSIGGTYEQYF.

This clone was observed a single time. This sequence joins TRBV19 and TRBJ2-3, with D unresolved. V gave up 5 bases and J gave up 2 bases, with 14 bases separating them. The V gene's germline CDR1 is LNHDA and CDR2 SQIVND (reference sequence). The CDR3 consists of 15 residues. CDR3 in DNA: TGTGCCAGTAGTCCAGAAAAGACATTCACAGATACGCAGTATTTT. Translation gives CASSPEKTFTDTQYF.

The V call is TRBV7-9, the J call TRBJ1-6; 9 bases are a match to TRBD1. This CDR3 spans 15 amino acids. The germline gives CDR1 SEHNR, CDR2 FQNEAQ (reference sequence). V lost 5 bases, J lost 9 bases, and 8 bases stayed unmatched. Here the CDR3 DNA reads TGTGCCAGCAGCAAGGGACAGGGAACGGGTTCACCCCTCCACTTT. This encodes CASSKGQGTGSPLHF.

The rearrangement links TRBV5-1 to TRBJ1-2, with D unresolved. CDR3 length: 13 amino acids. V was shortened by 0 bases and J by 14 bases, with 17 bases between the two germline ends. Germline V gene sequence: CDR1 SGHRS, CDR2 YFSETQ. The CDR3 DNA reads TGCGCCAGCAGCTTGGATAGAACTAAGGTGAAGACCTTC. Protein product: CASSLDRTKVKTF.

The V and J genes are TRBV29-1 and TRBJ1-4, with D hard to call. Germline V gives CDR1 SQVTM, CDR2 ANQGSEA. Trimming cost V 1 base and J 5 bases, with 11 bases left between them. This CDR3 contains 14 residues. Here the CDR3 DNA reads TGCAGCGTTGAAGGGACGACGGCGAATGAAAAACTGTTTTTT. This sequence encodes CSVEGTTANEKLFF.

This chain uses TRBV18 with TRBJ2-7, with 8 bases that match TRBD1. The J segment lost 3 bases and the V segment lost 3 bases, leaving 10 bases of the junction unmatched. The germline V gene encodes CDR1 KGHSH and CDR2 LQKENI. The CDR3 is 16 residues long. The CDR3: CASSPQGAAVGYEQYF. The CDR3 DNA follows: TGTGCCAGCTCACCCCAGGGGGCCGCCGTAGGCTACGAGCAGTACTTC.

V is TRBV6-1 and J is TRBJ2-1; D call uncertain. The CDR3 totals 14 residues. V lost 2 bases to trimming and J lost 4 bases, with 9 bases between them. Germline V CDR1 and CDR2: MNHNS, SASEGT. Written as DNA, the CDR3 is TGTGCCAGCAGTGAATCGACTGCATACAATGAGCAGTTCTTC. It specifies CASSESTAYNEQFF.

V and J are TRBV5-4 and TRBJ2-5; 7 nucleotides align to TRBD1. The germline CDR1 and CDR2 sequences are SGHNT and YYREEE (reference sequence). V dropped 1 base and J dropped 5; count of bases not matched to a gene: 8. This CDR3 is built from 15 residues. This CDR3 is CASSLPSGGRETQYF. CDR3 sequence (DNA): TGTGCCAGCAGCTTGCCCTCAGGGGGAAGGGAGACCCAGTACTTC.

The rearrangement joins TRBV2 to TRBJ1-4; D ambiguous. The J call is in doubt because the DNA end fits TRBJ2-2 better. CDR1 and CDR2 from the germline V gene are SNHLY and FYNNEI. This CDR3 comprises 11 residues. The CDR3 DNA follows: TGTGCCAGCAGCCCCCGACAGGAGCTGTTTTTT. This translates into CASSPRQELFF.

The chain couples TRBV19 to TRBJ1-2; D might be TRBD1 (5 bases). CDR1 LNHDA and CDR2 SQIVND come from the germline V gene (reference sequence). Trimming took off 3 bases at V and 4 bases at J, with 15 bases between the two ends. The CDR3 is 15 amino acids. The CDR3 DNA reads TGTGCCAGTAGTATCGGGGGGATCAGACCCTATGGCTACACCTTC. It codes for CASSIGGIRPYGYTF.

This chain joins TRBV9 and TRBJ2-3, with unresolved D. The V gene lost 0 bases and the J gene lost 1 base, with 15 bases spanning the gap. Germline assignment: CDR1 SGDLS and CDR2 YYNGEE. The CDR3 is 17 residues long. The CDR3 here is CASSVGVAIGGTDTQYF. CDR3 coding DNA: TGTGCCAGCAGCGTAGGGGTGGCGATTGGAGGCACAGATACGCAGTATTTT. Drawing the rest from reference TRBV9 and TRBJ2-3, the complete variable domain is DSGVTQTPKHLITATGQRVTLRCSPRSGDLSVYWYQQSLDQGLQFLIQYYNGEERAKGNILERFSAQQFPDLHSELNLSSLELGDSALYFCASSVGVAIGGTDTQYFGPGTRLTVL.

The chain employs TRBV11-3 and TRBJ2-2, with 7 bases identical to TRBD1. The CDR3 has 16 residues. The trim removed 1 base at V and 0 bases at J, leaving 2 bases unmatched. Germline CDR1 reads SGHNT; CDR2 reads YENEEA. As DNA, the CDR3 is TGTGCCAGCAGCTTAGGCCAGGGGGCGAACACCGGGGAGCTGTTTTTT. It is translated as CASSLGQGANTGELFF.

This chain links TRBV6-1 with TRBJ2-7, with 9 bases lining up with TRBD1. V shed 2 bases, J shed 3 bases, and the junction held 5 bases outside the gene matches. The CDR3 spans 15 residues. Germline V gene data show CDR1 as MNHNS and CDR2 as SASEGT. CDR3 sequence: CASSEPTGGVYEQYF. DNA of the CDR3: TGTGCCAGCAGTGAACCGACAGGGGGAGTCTACGAGCAGTACTTC.

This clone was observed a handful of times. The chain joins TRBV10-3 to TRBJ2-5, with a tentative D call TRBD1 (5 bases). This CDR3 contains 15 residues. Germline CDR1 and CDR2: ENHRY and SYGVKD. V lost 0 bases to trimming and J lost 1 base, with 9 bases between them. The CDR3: CAISESSRAQETQYF. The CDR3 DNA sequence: TGTGCCATCAGTGAGTCTAGCAGGGCCCAAGAGACCCAGTACTTC.

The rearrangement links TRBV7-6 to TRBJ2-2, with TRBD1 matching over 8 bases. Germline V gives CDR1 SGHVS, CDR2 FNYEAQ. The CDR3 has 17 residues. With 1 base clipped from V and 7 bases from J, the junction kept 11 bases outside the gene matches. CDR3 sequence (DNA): TGTGCCAGCAGCTTAGTTACAGGGGGAGATTTGATCGGGGAGCTGTTTTTT. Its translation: CASSLVTGGDLIGELFF. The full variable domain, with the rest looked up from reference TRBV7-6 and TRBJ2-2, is GAGVSQSPRYKVTKRGQDVALRCDPISGHVSLYWYRQALGQGPEFLTYFNYEAQQDKSGLPNDRFSAERPEGSISTLTIQRTEQRDSAMYRCASSLVTGGDLIGELFFGEGSRLTVL.

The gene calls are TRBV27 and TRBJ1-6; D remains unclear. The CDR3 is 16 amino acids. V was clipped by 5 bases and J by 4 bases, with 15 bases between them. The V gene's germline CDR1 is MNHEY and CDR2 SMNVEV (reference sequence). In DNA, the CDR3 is TGTGCCAGCAGTCTCTTAGGACGGACGTATAATTCACCCCTCCACTTT. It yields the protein CASSLLGRTYNSPLHF.

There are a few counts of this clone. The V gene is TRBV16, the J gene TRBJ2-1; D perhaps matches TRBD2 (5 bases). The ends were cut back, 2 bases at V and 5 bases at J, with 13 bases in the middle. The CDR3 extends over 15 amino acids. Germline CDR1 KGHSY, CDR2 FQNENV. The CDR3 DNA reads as TGTGCCAGCAGCCAAGACTACGGGCCTGACAATGAGCAGTTCTTC. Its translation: CASSQDYGPDNEQFF.

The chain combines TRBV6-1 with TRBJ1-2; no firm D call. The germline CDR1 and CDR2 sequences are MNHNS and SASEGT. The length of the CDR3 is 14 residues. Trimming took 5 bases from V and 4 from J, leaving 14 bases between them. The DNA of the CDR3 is TGTGCCAGCAGTCGATCTACGGAGTTCTATGGCTACACCTTC. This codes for CASSRSTEFYGYTF.

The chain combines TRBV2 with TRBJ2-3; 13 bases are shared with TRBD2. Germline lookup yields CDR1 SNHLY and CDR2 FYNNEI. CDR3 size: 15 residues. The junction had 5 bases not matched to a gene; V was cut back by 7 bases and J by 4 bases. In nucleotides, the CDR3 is TGTGCCAGCACCATACTAGCGGGGGGGCCAGATACGCAGTATTTT. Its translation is CASTILAGGPDTQYF.

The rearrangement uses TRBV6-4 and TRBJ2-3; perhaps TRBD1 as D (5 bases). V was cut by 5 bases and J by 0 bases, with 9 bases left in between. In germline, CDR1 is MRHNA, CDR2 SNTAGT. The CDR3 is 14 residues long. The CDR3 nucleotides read TGTGCCAGCAGTCTAGGGGCTAGCACAGATACGCAGTATTTT. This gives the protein CASSLGASTDTQYF.

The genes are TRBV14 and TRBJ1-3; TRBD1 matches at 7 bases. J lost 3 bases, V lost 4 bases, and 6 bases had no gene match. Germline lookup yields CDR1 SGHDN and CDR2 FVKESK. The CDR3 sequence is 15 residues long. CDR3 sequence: CASSLRQGGGNTIYF. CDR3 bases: TGTGCCAGCAGCCTACGACAGGGAGGTGGAAACACCATATATTTT. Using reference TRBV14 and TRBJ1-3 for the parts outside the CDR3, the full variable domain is EAGVTQFPSHSVIEKGQTVTLRCDPISGHDNLYWYRRVMGKEIKFLLHFVKESKQDESGMPNNRFLAERTGGTYSTLKVQPAELEDSGVYFCASSLRQGGGNTIYFGEGSWLTVV.

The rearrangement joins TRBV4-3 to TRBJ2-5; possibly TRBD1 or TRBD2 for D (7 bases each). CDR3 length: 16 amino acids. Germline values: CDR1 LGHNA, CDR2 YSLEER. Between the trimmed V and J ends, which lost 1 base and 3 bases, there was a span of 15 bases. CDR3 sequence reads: CASSQGQGGAEETQYF. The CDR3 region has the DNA TGCGCCAGCAGCCAAGGGCAGGGGGGGGCGGAAGAGACCCAGTACTTC.

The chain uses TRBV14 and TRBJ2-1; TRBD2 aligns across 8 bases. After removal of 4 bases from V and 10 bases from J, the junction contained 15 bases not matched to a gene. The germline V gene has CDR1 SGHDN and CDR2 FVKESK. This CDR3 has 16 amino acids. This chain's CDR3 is CASSPLGGAASGEQFF. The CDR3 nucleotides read TGTGCCAGCAGCCCCCTCGGGGGGGCCGCCTCTGGCGAGCAGTTCTTC. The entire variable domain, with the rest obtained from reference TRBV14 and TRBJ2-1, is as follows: EAGVTQFPSHSVIEKGQTVTLRCDPISGHDNLYWYRRVMGKEIKFLLHFVKESKQDESGMPNNRFLAERTGGTYSTLKVQPAELEDSGVYFCASSPLGGAASGEQFFGPGTRLTVL.

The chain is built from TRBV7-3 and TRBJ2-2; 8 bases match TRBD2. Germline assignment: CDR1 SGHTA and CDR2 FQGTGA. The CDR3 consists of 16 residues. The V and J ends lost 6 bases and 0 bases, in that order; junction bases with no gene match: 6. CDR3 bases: TGTGCCAGCAGAATGGCGGGGGGCGCGAACACCGGGGAGCTGTTTTTT. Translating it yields CASRMAGGANTGELFF.

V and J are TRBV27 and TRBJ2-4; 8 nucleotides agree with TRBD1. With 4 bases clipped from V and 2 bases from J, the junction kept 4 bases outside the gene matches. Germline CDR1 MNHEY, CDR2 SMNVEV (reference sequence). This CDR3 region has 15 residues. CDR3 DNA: TGTGCCAGCAGTTGGGACAGGCTAACCAAAAACATTCAGTACTTC. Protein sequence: CASSWDRLTKNIQYF.